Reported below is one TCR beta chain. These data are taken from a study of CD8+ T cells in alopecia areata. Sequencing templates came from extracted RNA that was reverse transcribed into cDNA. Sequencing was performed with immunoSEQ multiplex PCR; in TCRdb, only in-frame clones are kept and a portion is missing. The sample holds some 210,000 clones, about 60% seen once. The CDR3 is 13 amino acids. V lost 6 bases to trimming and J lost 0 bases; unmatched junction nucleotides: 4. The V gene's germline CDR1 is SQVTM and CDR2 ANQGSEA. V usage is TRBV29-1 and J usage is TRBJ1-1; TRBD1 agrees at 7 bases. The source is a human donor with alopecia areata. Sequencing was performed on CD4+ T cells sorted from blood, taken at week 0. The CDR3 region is CSVMGQMNTEAFF. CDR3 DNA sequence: TGCAGCGTAATGGGACAGATGAACACTGAAGCTTTCTTT.